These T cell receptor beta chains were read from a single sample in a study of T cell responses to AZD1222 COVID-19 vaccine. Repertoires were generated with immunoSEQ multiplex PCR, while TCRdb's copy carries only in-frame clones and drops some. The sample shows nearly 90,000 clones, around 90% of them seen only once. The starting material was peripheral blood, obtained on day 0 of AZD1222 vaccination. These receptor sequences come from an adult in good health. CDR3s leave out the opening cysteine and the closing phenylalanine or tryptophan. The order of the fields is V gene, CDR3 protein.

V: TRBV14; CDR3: ASRQHTGTGELF
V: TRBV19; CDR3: ASGATGAYGYT
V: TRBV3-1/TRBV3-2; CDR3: ASSQHTSGRDNEQF
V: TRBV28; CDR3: ASSLGGGSTDTQY
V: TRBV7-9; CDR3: ASSTLAGGPRADTQY
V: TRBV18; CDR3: ASSTGPFTGELF
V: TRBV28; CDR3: ASGLGGRNEKLF
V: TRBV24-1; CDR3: ATSDPVLAGVGELF
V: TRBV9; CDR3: ASSVEQGARRETQY
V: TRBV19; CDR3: ASGGTTAYEQY
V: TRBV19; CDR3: ASSISGQGHEQY
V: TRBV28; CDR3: ASSLGTENSPLH
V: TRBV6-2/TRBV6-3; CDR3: ASSYTSPDRLYGYT
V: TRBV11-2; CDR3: ASSSRGDTQY
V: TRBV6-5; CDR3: ASSYSDANTGELF
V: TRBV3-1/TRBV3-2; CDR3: ASSQWIRSYEQY
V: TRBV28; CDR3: ASSLPGQNYGYT
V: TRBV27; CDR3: ASSLPGTEAF
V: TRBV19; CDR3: ASSVQGVTEAF
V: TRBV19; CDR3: ASRRSGTGNTIY
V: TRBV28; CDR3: ASSLTSTDTQY
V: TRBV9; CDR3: ASSVGGGNTGELF
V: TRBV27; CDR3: ASRKTGLNTEAF
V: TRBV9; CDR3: ASSVDGGSSGANVLT
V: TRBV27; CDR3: ASSLSWDKVGEAF
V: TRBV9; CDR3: ASSVEVGMGTGELF
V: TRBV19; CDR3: ASSIGSGRYYQPQH
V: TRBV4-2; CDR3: ASSLLEDSPYEQY
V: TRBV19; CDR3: ASSILGRDTYEQY
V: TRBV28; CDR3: ASRLDRDRADGYT
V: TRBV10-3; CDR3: AISGPFPAGVEDTQY